The 19 T cell receptor beta chains below all came from one sample that was sequenced in a study of blood T cell repertoires in COVID-19. Clones were sequenced by immunoSEQ multiplex PCR, and TCRdb holds only the in-frame ones, with some missing. The data hold 100,000 to 150,000 clones, with 80% to 85% observed a single time. Sequences were obtained from peripheral blood. These receptors came from a woman in her fifties or sixties with acute or convalescent COVID-19.

The chain has TRBV7-9 and TRBJ1-1; TRBD1 might be the D (5 bases). The V and J ends lost 5 bases and 5 bases respectively, with 18 bases between them. The CDR3 runs to 15 residues. Looked up from germline, CDR1 is SEHNR and CDR2 is FQNEAQ (reference sequence). The CDR3 is CASSERSSGGTEAFF. The CDR3 DNA follows: TGTGCCAGCAGCGAACGTAGTTCGGGGGGAACTGAAGCTTTCTTT.

This chain connects TRBV29-1 to TRBJ2-3, with 7 bases that match TRBD2. Per the germline V gene, CDR1 is SQVTM and CDR2 is ANQGSEA. The CDR3 length is 14 residues. J lost 2 bases, V lost 3 bases, and 5 bases had no gene match. The chain's CDR3 is CSVDPSGNTDTQYF. CDR3 in DNA: TGCAGCGTTGATCCCAGCGGGAACACAGATACGCAGTATTTT.

This clone was counted once. CDR3 sequence: CSVEVANLYEQYF. In DNA, the CDR3 is TGCAGCGTTGAGGTAGCAAACCTATACGAGCAGTACTTC. The chain is built from TRBV29-1 and TRBJ2-7; D is unresolved. V lost 3 bases to trimming and J lost 4 bases, with 13 bases between them. This CDR3 contains 13 residues. CDR1 is SQVTM, CDR2 ANQGSEA, per germline.

The chain recombines TRBV18 with TRBJ1-1; 12 positions agree with TRBD1. CDR3 size: 14 residues. After removal of 6 bases from V and 5 bases from J, the junction contained 4 bases not matched to a gene. Germline loops: CDR1 KGHSH, CDR2 LQKENI. The CDR3 DNA follows: TGTGCCAGCTCCCGGGGACAGGGGGCGACTGAAGCTTTCTTT. It is translated as CASSRGQGATEAFF.

The rearrangement links TRBV5-1 to TRBJ2-1, with 8 bases identical to TRBD1. The CDR3 has 16 residues. Germline loops: CDR1 SGHRS, CDR2 YFSETQ. Trimming at V came to 4 bases and at J to 2 bases, leaving 8 bases not matched to a gene. CDR3 bases: TGCGCCAGCAGCCAAACAGGGGGGACGGCCTACAATGAGCAGTTCTTC. This sequence encodes CASSQTGGTAYNEQFF.

The chain combines TRBV6-5 with TRBJ2-5; D unclear. V gave up 0 bases and J gave up 5 bases, with 4 bases separating them. CDR1 is MNHEY and CDR2 is SVGAGI in the germline V gene. The CDR3 consists of 12 residues. CDR3 DNA: TGTGCCAGCAGTTACTCGCGGGAGACCCAGTACTTC. Residues: CASSYSRETQYF.

The rearrangement uses TRBV2 and TRBJ2-7; 7 positions match TRBD1. This CDR3 has 14 amino acids. CDR1 SNHLY and CDR2 FYNNEI come from the germline V gene. Trimming at V came to 4 bases and at J to 2 bases, leaving 5 bases not matched to a gene. The CDR3 sequence: CASSAQGYTYEQYF. CDR3 DNA: TGTGCCAGCAGTGCACAGGGGTACACCTACGAGCAGTACTTC.

This clone was observed once. V is TRBV18 and J is TRBJ2-1, with 14 bases lining up with TRBD2. From germline, CDR1 is KGHSH and CDR2 LQKENI. The CDR3 has 15 amino acids. V gave up 5 bases and J gave up 3 bases; unmatched junction bases: 0. The DNA of the CDR3 is TGTGCCAGCTCAGGACTAGCGGGGGGCTACAATGAGCAGTTCTTC. Translation gives CASSGLAGGYNEQFF.

The chain employs TRBV2 and TRBJ2-7; 10 bases match TRBD1. The CDR3 runs 13 residues. Germline CDR1 and CDR2: SNHLY and FYNNEI. V was clipped by 9 bases and J by 5 bases; unmatched bases: 7. For the CDR3, the DNA is TGTGCCAGTAGACAGGGGGCAAGGGACGAGCAGTACTTC. This codes for CASRQGARDEQYF.

A single count supports this clone. The rearrangement joins TRBV28 to TRBJ2-1; D gene uncertain. This CDR3 has 11 residues. Germline loops: CDR1 MDHEN, CDR2 SYDVKM. Trimming removed 6 bases from V and 5 bases from J, with 5 bases in between. CDR3 residues: CASRAHNEQFF. The CDR3 DNA follows: TGTGCCAGCAGGGCCCACAATGAGCAGTTCTTC.

V is TRBV12-5 and J is TRBJ2-7, with D uncertain. With 4 bases removed from V and 4 bases from J, the gap between germline ends came to 5 bases. The CDR3 runs to 11 residues. Looked up from germline, CDR1 is LGHNT and CDR2 is FRNRAP. In nucleotides, the CDR3 is TGTGCTAGTGGTTCCTTATACGAGCAGTACTTC. Its protein product is CASGSLYEQYF.

The chain employs TRBV5-5 and TRBJ2-7; tentative D call: TRBD1 (5 bases). The length of the CDR3 is 15 residues. The V and J ends lost 6 bases and 0 bases respectively, with 16 bases between them. Germline values: CDR1 SGHKS, CDR2 YYEKEE (reference sequence). The CDR3 bases are TGTGCCAGCACCTTTCGACAGACGAGCTCCTACGAGCAGTACTTC. Translated, it gives CASTFRQTSSYEQYF. Based on the CDR3 plus reference TRBV5-5 and TRBJ2-7, the full variable domain is DAGVTQSPTHLIKTRGQQVTLRCSPISGHKSVSWYQQVLGQGPQFIFQYYEKEERGRGNFPDRFSARQFPNYSSELNVNALLLGDSALYLCASTFRQTSSYEQYFGPGTRLTVT.

The gene calls are TRBV19 and TRBJ1-5, with D possibly matching TRBD1 (5 bases). CDR1 LNHDA and CDR2 SQIVND come from the germline V gene (reference sequence). Deletions cut 2 bases from V and 1 base from J, with 15 bases between. CDR3 length: 17 residues. CDR3 bases: TGTGCCAGTAGTATATCGGCAGGGTTAGGGAGCAATCAGCCCCAGCATTTT. Residues: CASSISAGLGSNQPQHF. The full variable domain, completed using reference TRBV19 and TRBJ1-5, is DGGITQSPKYLFRKEGQNVTLSCEQNLNHDAMYWYRQDPGQGLRLIYYSQIVNDFQKGDIAEGYSVSREKKESFPLTVTSAQKNPTAFYLCASSISAGLGSNQPQHFGDGTRLSIL.

This chain connects TRBV13 to TRBJ2-5; TRBD1 matches 7 bases. This CDR3 has 16 residues. Looked up from germline, CDR1 is PRHDT and CDR2 is FYEKMQ (reference sequence). Unmatched junction bases numbered 10, after V lost 5 bases and J lost 1 base. The CDR3, as DNA: TGTGCCAGCAGCCAGACCTGGGACAGAATCCAAGAGACCCAGTACTTC. This gives the protein CASSQTWDRIQETQYF. Full variable domain (rest looked up from reference TRBV13 and TRBJ2-5): AAGVIQSPRHLIKEKRETATLKCYPIPRHDTVYWYQQGPGQDPQFLISFYEKMQSDKGSIPDRFSAQQFSDYHSELNMSSLELGDSALYFCASSQTWDRIQETQYFGPGTRLLVL.

The genes are TRBV29-1 and TRBJ2-1, with D perhaps matching TRBD1 (5 bases). Trimming stripped 4 bases from V and 9 bases from J, with 16 bases between. This CDR3 has 13 amino acids. Germline lookup yields CDR1 SQVTM and CDR2 ANQGSEA. CDR3 coding DNA: TGCAGCGTTGGAGGTCAACAGGAGAGTGAGCAGTTCTTC. As protein: CSVGGQQESEQFF.

V gene TRBV2 combines with J gene TRBJ1-1, with D possibly matching TRBD1 (6 bases). Per the germline V gene, CDR1 is SNHLY and CDR2 is FYNNEI. This CDR3 contains 14 residues. The V end lost 6 bases, the J end lost 5 bases, and 16 bases lay between the germline ends. CDR3 bases: TGTGCCAGCAGCCCGAGGGGGGGAGGTACTGAAGCTTTCTTT. This translates into CASSPRGGGTEAFF.

This chain links TRBV6-1 with TRBJ1-2; D may be TRBD1 (6 bases). V was trimmed by 0 bases and J by 4 bases, leaving 21 bases between them. The CDR3 runs to 18 residues. Germline values: CDR1 MNHNS, CDR2 SASEGT. The CDR3 spells CASSEALGQSGFFYGYTF. CDR3 nucleotides: TGTGCCAGCAGTGAAGCGCTAGGACAGTCGGGCTTTTTCTATGGCTACACCTTC.

The rearrangement joins TRBV4-1 to TRBJ2-7; 11 nucleotides align to TRBD2. Losses at the gene ends were 4 bases for V and 2 bases for J; bases not matched to a gene: 7. CDR1 is MGHRA and CDR2 is YSYEKL in the germline V gene. The CDR3 is made up of 16 amino acids. CDR3 coding DNA: TGCGCCAGCAGCCGGTCCTTTAGCGGGGGGGCCTACGAGCAGTACTTC. Protein: CASSRSFSGGAYEQYF.

The chain employs TRBV19 and TRBJ1-4; D unclear. CDR1 is LNHDA, CDR2 SQIVND, per germline (reference sequence). The ends were cut back, 5 bases at V and 7 bases at J, with 11 bases in the middle. This CDR3 contains 13 residues. The CDR3 bases are TGTGCCAGTAGTTACGACTGGAGTGAAAAACTGTTTTTT. Encoded protein: CASSYDWSEKLFF.